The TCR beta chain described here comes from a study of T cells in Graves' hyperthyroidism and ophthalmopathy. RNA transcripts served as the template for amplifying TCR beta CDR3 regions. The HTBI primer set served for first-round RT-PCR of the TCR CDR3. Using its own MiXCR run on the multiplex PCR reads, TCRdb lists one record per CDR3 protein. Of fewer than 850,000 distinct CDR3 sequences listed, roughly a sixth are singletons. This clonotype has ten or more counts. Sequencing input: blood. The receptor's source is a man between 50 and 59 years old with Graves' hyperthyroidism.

CDR3 region: CASRGEIRGRYNEQFF. CDR3 DNA: TGTGCCAGCAGGGGAGAGATCCGGGGCCGTTACAATGAGCAGTTCTTC. This chain joins TRBV2 and TRBJ2-1; the D gene could be TRBD1 or TRBD2 (5 bases each). Germline lookup yields CDR1 SNHLY and CDR2 FYNNEI. The CDR3 totals 16 residues. Between the trimmed V and J ends, which lost 6 bases and 4 bases, there was a span of 19 bases.